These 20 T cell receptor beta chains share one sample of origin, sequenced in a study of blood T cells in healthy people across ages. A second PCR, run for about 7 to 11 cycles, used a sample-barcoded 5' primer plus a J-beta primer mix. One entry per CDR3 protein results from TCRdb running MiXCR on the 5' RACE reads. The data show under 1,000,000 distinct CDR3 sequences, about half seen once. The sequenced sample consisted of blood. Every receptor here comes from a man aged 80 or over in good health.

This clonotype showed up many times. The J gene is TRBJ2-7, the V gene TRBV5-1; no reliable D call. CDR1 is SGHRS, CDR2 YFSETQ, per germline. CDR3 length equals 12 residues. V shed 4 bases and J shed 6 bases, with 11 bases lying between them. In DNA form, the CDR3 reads TGCGCCAGCAGCGTGAGTGGCTCCGAGCAGTACTTC. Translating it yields CASSVSGSEQYF.

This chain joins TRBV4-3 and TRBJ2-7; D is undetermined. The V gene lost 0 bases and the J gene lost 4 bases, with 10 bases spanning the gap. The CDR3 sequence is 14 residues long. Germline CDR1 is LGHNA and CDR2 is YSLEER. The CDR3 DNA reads TGCGCCAGCAGCCAAGATTTTTCGGGTTACGAGCAGTACTTC. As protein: CASSQDFSGYEQYF.

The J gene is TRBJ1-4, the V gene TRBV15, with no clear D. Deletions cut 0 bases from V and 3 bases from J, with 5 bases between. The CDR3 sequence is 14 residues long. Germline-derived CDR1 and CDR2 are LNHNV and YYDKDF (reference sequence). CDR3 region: CATSRDPSNEKLFF. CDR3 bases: TGTGCCACCAGCAGAGATCCCTCTAATGAAAAACTGTTTTTT.

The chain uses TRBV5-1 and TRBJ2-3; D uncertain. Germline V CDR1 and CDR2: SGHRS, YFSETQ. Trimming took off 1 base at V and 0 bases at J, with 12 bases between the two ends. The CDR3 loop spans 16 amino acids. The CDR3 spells CASSLNDYGSTDTQYF. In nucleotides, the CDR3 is TGCGCCAGCAGCTTGAATGATTATGGCAGCACAGATACGCAGTATTTT.

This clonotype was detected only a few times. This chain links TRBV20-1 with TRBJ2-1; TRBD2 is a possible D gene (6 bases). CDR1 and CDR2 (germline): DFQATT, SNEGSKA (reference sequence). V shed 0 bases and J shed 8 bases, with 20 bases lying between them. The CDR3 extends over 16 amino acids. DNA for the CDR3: TGCAGTGCTAGAGATCCCGGCGGGACGGCCGCGGATGAGCAGTTCTTC. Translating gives CSARDPGGTAADEQFF.

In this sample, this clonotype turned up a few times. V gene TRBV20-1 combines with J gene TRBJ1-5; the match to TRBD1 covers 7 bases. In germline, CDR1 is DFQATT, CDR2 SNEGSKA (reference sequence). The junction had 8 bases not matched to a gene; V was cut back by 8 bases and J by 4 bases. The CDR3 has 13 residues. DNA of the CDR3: TGCAGTACCGGGACAGAATTAAATCAGCCCCAGCATTTT. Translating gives CSTGTELNQPQHF.

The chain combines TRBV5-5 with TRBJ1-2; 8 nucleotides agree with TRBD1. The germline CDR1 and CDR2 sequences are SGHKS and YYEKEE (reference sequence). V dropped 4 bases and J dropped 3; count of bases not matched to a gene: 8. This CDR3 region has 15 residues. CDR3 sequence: CASSRQLTGDYGYTF. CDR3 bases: TGTGCCAGCAGCCGCCAACTGACAGGGGACTATGGCTACACCTTC.

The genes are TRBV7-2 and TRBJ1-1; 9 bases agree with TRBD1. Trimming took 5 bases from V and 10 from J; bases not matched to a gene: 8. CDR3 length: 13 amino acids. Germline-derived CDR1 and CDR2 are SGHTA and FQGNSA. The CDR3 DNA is TGTGCCAGCAGCCTTGGGACAGGGACGGGAGCTTTCTTT. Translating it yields CASSLGTGTGAFF. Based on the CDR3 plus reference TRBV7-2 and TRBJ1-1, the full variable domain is GAGVSQSPSNKVTEKGKDVELRCDPISGHTALYWYRQSLGQGLEFLIYFQGNSAPDKSGLPSDRFSAERTGGSVSTLTIQRTQQEDSAVYLCASSLGTGTGAFFGQGTRLTVV.

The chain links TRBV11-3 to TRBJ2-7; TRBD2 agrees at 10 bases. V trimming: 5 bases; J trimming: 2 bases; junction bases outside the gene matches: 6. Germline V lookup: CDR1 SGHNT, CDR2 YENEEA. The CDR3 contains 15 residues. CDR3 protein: CASSTTSGPTYEQYF. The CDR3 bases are TGTGCCAGCAGCACGACTAGCGGGCCAACCTACGAGCAGTACTTC.

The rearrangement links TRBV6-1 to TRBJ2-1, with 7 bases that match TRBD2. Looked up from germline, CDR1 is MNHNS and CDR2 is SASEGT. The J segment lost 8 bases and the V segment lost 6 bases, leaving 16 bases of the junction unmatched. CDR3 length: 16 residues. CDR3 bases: TGTGCCAGCAGCCTCCGGGACTACCTACCCCGCGATGAGCAGTTCTTC. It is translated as CASSLRDYLPRDEQFF.

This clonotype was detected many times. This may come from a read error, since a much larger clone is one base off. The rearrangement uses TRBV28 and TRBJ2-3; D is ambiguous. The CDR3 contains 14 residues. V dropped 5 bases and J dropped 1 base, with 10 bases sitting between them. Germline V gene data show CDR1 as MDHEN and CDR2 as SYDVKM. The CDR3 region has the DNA TGTGCCAGCAGTGTTGTTCAGGGCACAGATACGCAGTATTTT. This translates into CASSVVQGTDTQYF.

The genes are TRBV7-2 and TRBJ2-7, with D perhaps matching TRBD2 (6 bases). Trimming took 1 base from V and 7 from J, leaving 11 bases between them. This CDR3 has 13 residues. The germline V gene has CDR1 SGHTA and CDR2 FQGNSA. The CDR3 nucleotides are TGTGCCAGCAGCTTAGGGGCTAGCGCTGAGCAGTACTTC. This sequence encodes CASSLGASAEQYF.

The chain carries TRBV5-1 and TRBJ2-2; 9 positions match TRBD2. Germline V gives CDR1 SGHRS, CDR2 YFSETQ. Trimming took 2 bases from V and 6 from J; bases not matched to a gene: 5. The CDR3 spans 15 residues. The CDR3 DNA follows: TGCGCCAGCAGCTTTGCTAGCGGGACTTCCGGGGAGCTGTTTTTT. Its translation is CASSFASGTSGELFF.

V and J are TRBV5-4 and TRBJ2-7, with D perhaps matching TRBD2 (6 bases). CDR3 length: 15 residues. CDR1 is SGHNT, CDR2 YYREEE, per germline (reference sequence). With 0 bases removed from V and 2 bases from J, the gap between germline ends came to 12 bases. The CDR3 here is CASSLDGGVAYEQYF. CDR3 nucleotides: TGTGCCAGCAGCTTGGACGGAGGGGTAGCCTACGAGCAGTACTTC.

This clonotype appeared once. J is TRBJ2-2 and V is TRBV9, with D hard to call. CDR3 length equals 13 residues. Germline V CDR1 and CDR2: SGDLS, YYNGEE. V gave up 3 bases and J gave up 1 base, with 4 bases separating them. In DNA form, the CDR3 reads TGTGCCAGCAGCGGAGAGAACACCGGGGAGCTGTTTTTT. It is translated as CASSGENTGELFF. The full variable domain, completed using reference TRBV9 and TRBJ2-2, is DSGVTQTPKHLITATGQRVTLRCSPRSGDLSVYWYQQSLDQGLQFLIQYYNGEERAKGNILERFSAQQFPDLHSELNLSSLELGDSALYFCASSGENTGELFFGEGSRLTVL.

The CDR3 reads CASSQEGPSGGYTDTQYF. CDR3 DNA sequence: TGCGCCAGCAGCCAAGAGGGCCCTAGCGGGGGGTACACAGATACGCAGTATTTT. The chain has TRBV4-3 and TRBJ2-3, with TRBD2 matching over 11 bases. The CDR3 totals 18 residues. The V gene end was trimmed by 0 bases and the J gene end by 2 bases; junction bases not matched to a gene: 7. Looked up from germline, CDR1 is LGHNA and CDR2 is YSLEER.

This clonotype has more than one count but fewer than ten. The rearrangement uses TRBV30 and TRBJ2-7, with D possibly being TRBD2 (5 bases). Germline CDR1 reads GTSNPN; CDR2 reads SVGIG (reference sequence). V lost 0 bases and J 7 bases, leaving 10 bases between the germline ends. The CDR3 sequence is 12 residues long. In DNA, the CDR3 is TGTGCCTGGAGTGTATCGGGGAGAGAGCAGTACTTC. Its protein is CAWSVSGREQYF.

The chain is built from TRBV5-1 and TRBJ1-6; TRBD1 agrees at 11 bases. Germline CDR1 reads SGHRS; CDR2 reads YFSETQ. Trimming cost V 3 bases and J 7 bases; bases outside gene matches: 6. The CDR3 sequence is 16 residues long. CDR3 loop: CASSYGQGAKNSPLHF. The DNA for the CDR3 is TGCGCCAGCAGCTACGGACAGGGGGCGAAGAATTCACCCCTCCACTTT.

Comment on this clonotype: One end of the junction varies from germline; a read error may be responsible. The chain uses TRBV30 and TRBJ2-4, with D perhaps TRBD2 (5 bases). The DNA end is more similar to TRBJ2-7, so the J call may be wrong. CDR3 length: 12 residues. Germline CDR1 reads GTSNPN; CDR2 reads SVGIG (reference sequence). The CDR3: CAGSPSINEQYF. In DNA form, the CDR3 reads TGTGCCGGGAGCCCCTCCATCAACGAGCAGTACTTC.

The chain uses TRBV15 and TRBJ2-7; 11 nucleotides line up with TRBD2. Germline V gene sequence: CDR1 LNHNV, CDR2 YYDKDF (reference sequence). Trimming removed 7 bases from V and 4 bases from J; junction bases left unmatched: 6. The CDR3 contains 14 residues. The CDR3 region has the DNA TGTGCCACCACCTTAGCGGGAGGGGGTTACGAGCAGTACTTC. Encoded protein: CATTLAGGGYEQYF.